The present entry profiles one TCR beta chain with its context. Its antigen has not been determined. Base qualities are not provided; no much larger clone lies one nucleotide away. The record originates from a study of Graves' ophthalmopathy and Graves' hyperthyroidism (dated by TCRdb to 2017 to 2018). Background for the entire study: Peripheral blood was collected at initial diagnosis, before any treatment. An independent validation cohort was composed of 18 hyperthyroidism patients and about 16 patients who later progressed from hyperthyroidism to ophthalmopathy. In five to seven hyperthyroidism patients, T-cell repertoires of thyroid tissue and blood were compared. Once sampling was done, hyperthyroidism patients were given methimazole at a starting dose of 30 mg daily, while ophthalmopathy patients were given high-dose intravenous methylprednisolone. TCR beta repertoire signatures were used to distinguish Graves' ophthalmopathy from Graves' hyperthyroidism and to predict progression to ophthalmopathy. To explore V-J signatures that distinguish ophthalmopathy from hyperthyroidism, a discovery set of about a hundred patients was enrolled, made up of approximately 45 with ophthalmopathy and roughly 57 with stable hyperthyroidism. In total, around 130 blood samples were TCR-sequenced: 40 to 45 ophthalmopathy, 75 hyperthyroidism and about 17 hyperthyroidism-to-ophthalmopathy patients. Broad study findings and their caveats: Among expanded thyroid clonotypes with frequency above 0.001, most also showed up in blood, which suggests that blood repertoires may reflect the thyroid immune response. No statistical method was used to set the sample size in advance, and the investigators knew which group each participant was assigned to. In cross-validation, the 13-signature model distinguished ophthalmopathy from stable hyperthyroidism with approximately 90% sensitivity and 81.08% specificity, while in the test set the corresponding values were roughly 80% and 75%. In validation, the model predicted ophthalmopathy progression with about 70% sensitivity and about 73% specificity; 12 predicted patients were CT-confirmed with GO in a median of around 6 months.

Ophthalmopathy patients were characterized by moderately to severely active disease, a Clinical Activity Score of at least 3, a NOSPECS grade of at least 4, and a disease duration under 3 months. Patients with other autoimmune diseases, uncontrolled infections, pregnancy or lactation were excluded. Clinical symptoms, serum thyroxine, TRAb, thyroid ultrasound and orbital computed tomography were used for diagnosis. PBMCs were isolated from more than 9 ml of fresh peripheral blood by Ficoll-Paque density gradient centrifugation. Trizol reagent was used to extract the total RNA, and its quality was then checked on an Agilent 2100 Bioanalyzer. The CDR3 spans 15 residues, from the cysteine through the phenylalanine. Just CDR3 DNA is preserved here, 45 bases in frame from base 1. V and J lose 7 bases and 5 bases, and a span of 17 bases separates them. TCR beta CDR3 regions were amplified from RNA transcripts for repertoire sequencing. The first round of RT-PCR was done with HTBI primers and the Qiagen OneStep RT-PCR kit, and was followed by a second round of multiplex PCR, then size selection and purification. Sequencing of the libraries was carried out on an Illumina HiSeq2000 in paired-end mode with 100 bp reads. The authors' pipeline ran thus. Reads were processed with SOAPnuke, discarding reads with adapters, uncalled bases, mean Phred below 15, or no exact constant-primer or identifier match. High-quality paired reads were merged with COPE v1.2.5. Unique nucleotide sequences were defined as clonotypes and aligned to IMGT TRB V, D and J references using MiTCR v1.1. Analysis was restricted to V-J combinations with a frequency above 0.0001, which covered about 99% of repertoires. For each V-J combination, a TCR clonal expansion and chaos score was defined as the ratio of F50 clonal expansion to chaos observed in the TCRdist matrix. Welch's t-statistics and random forest were used to narrow the features down to more than 10 V-J combinations, which were then fed into a naive Bayes classifier. The Morisita-Horn index was used to measure how similar the thyroid and blood repertoires were. The public reads were run again by TCRdb, first through fastp at Q25 and then through MiXCR, and only productive beta chains were kept. Identical CDR3 proteins give one entry, which carries the most common genes and DNA. These V and J calls are TCRdb output, not the study's own analysis. For this sample the table gives about 700,000 distinct CDR3 sequences, of which 35% to 50% were detected only once. Around 40% of the sample is taken by the ten largest.

Material for sequencing was peripheral blood. This receptor was identified in an adult man with Graves' ophthalmopathy. The chain is encoded by TRBV12-3 or TRBV12-4 joined to TRBJ1-4, and perhaps TRBD1 as D gene, on 6 matching bases. The DNA sequence is given as TGTGCCAGCACCCTCGGGGGGGCGGGAAATGAAAAACTGTTTTTT. Translated, this is CASTLGGAGNEKLFF.